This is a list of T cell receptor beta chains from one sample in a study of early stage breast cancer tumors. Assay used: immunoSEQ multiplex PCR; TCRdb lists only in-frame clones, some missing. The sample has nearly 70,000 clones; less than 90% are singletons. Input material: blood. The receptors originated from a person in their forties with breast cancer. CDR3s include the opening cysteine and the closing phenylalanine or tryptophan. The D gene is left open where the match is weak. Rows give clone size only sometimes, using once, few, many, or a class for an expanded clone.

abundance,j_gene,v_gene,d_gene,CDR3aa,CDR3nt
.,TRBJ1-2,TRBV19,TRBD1,CASSIDQGAGPNYGYTF,TGTGCCAGTAGTATAGATCAGGGGGCAGGGCCTAACTATGGCTACACCTTC
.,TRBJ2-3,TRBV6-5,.,CASSSRGYGDTQYF,TGTGCCAGCAGCTCGCGCGGGTATGGAGATACGCAGTATTTT
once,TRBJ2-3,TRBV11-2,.,CASSFTPLRTDTQYF,TGTGCCAGCAGCTTCACCCCACTTCGCACAGATACGCAGTATTTT
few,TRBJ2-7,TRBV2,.,CASRSQVREAEQYF,TGTGCCAGCCGCTCCCAGGTCAGGGAGGCCGAGCAGTACTTC
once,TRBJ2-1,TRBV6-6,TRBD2,CASRTGTSLNEQFF,TGTGCCAGCAGGACCGGGACTAGCTTAAATGAGCAGTTCTTC
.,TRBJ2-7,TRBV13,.,CASSIGGRLTEQYF,TGTGCCAGCAGCATCGGGGGACGACTGACGGAGCAGTACTTC
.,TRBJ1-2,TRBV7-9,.,CASSFLLYGYTF,TGTGCCAGCAGCTTCCTCCTGTATGGCTACACCTTC
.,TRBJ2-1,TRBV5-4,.,CASSNRDQYNEQFF,TGTGCCAGCAGTAACCGGGACCAATACAATGAGCAGTTCTTC
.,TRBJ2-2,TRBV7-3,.,CASSPTGGELFF,TGTGCCAGCAGCCCCACTGGGGGGGAGCTGTTTTTT
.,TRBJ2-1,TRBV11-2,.,CASSLGSVGTYNEQFF,TGTGCCAGCAGCTTAGGGTCGGTGGGTACTTACAATGAGCAGTTCTTC
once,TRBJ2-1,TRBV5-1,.,CASSATGGNEQFF,TGCGCCAGCAGCGCGACAGGAGGGAATGAGCAGTTCTTC
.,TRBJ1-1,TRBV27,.,CASSSPGRNTEAFF,TGTGCCAGCAGTTCTCCCGGGCGGAACACTGAAGCTTTCTTT
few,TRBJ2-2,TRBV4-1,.,CASSQVSGAHGELFF,TGCGCCAGCAGCCAAGTATCCGGGGCACACGGGGAGCTGTTTTTT
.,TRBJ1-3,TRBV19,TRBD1,CASSVSRTGSGNTIYF,TGTGCCAGTAGTGTTTCCCGGACAGGGTCGGGAAACACCATATATTTT
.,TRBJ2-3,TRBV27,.,CASNPGGMDTQYF,TGTGCCAGCAACCCAGGCGGGATGGATACGCAGTATTTT
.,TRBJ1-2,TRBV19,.,CASSSNGGGYTF,TGTGCCAGTAGTTCCAACGGGGGTGGCTACACCTTC
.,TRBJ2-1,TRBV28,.,CASSSPAGLGGKNEQFF,TGTGCCAGCAGTTCCCCCGCTGGACTTGGCGGGAAGAATGAGCAGTTCTTC
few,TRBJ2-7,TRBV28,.,CASSFNTYEQYF,TGTGCCAGCAGTTTCAATACCTACGAGCAGTACTTC
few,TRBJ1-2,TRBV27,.,CASAIAANYGYTF,TGTGCCAGCGCGATTGCGGCTAACTATGGCTACACCTTC
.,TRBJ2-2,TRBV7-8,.,CASSLTGGDTGELFF,TGTGCCAGCAGCTTAACAGGGGGGGACACCGGGGAGCTGTTTTTT